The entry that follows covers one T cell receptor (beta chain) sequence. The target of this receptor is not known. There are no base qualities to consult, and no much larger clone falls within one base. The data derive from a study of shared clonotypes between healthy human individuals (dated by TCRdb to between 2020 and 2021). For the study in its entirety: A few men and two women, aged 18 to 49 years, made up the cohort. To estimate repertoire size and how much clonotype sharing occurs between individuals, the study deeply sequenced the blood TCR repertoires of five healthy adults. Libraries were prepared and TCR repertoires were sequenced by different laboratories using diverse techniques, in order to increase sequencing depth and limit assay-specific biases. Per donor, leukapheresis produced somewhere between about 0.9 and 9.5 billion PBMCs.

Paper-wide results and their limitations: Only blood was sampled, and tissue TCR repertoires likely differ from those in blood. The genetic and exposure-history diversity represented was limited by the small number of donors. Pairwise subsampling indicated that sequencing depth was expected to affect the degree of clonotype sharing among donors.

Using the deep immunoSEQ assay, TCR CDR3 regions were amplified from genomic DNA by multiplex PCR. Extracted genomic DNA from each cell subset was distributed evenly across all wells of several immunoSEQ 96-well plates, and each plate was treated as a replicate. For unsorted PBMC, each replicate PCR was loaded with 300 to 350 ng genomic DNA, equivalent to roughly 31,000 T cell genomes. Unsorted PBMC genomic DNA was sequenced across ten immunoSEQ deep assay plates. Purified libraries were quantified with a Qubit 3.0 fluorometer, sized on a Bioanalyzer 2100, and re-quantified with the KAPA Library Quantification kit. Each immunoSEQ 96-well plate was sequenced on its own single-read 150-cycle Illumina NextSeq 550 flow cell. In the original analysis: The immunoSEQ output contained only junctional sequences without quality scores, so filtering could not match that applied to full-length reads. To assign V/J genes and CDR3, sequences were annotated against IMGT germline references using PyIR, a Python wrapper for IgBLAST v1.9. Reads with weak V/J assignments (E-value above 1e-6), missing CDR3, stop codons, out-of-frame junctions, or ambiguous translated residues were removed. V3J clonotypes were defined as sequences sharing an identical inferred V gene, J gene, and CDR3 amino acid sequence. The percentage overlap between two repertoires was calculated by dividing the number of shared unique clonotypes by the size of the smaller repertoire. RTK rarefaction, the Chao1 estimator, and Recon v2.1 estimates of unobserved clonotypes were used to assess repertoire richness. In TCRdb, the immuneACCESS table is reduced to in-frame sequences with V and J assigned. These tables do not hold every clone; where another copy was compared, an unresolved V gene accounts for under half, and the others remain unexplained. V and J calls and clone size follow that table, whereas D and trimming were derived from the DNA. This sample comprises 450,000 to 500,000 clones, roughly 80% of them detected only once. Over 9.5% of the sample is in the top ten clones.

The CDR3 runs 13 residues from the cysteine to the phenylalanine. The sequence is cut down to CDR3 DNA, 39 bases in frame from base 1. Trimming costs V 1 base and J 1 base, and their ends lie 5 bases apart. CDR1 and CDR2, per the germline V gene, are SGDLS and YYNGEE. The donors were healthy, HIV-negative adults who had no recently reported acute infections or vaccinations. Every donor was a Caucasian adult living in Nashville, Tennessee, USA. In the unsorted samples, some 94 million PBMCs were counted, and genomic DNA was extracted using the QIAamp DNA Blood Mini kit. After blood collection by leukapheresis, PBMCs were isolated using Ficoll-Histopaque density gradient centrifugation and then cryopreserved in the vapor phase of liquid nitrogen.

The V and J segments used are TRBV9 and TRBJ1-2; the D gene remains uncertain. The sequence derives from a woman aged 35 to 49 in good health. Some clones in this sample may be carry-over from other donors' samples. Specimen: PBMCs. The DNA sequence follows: TGTGCCAGCAGCGTACGGAATAACTATGGCTACACCTTC. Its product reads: CASSVRNNYGYTF. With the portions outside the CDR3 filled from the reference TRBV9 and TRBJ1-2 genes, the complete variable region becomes DSGVTQTPKHLITATGQRVTLRCSPRSGDLSVYWYQQSLDQGLQFLIQYYNGEERAKGNILERFSAQQFPDLHSELNLSSLELGDSALYFCASSVRNNYGYTFGSGTRLTVV.